The source of this T cell receptor beta chain is a study of Graves' ophthalmopathy and Graves' hyperthyroidism. Background on the study: Cases classed as stable hyperthyroidism had no ophthalmopathy within 18 months of follow-up.

V lost 5 bases to trimming and J lost 7 bases; unmatched junction nucleotides: 12. The germline gives CDR1 SQVTM, CDR2 ANQGSEA. The CDR3 loop spans 14 amino acids. CDR3 regions of TCR beta were amplified from RNA transcripts. Second-round multiplex PCR followed a first-round RT-PCR using HTBI primers. TCRdb analysed the multiplex PCR reads with MiXCR anew, one entry per CDR3 protein. This table has roughly 600,000 distinct CDR3 sequences, roughly 40% appearing once. Physicians reached a diagnosis by relying on clinical symptoms, serum thyroxine, TRAb, thyroid ultrasound and orbital computed tomography. Broader study findings: Classification of ophthalmopathy versus stable hyperthyroidism by a 13-signature model yielded around 88% sensitivity and around 76% specificity. Most thyroid clonotypes expanded beyond 0.001 frequency were also found in blood.

Details on this clonotype: Antigen: not known.

Sequencing used peripheral blood or thyroid tissue (not recorded which). This chain connects TRBV29-1 to TRBJ2-7, with 9 positions matching TRBD1. This TCR was sampled from an adult man with Graves' hyperthyroidism. The CDR3 DNA reads as TGCAGCGTTTCCGGGACAGGGTCCTACAATGAGCAGTACTTC. Amino acid sequence: CSVSGTGSYNEQYF.